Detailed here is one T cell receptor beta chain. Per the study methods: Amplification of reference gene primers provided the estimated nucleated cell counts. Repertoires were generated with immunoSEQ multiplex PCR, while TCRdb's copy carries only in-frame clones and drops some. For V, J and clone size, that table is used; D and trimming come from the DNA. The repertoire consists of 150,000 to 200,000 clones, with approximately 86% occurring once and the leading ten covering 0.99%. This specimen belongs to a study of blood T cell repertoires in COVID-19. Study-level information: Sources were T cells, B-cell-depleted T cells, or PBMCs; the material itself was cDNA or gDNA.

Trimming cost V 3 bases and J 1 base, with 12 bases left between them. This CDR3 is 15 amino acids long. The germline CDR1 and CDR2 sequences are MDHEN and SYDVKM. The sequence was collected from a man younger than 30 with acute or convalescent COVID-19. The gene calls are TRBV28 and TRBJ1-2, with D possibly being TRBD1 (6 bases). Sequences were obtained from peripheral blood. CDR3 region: CASSFGRGNNYGYTF. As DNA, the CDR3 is TGTGCCAGCAGTTTTGGCAGGGGCAATAACTATGGCTACACCTTC.